Described below is a single T cell receptor beta chain sequence and its context. The antigen is not known. Germline and junction disagree at one end, which may indicate a read error. This CDR3 is also generated by other DNA sequences in the sample. PCR primers comprised 60 Vbeta and 13 Jbeta primers. Assay used: immunoSEQ multiplex PCR; TCRdb lists only in-frame clones, some missing. The sample lists 150,000 to 200,000 clones, 77% seen once, with around 1.5% in the top ten. The data originate from a study of cytomegalovirus exposure and HLA in healthy donors. Nominal health characterized the donors when sampled, though unrecorded immune exposures were likely. CDR1 is SGDLS, CDR2 YYNGEE, per germline. The CDR3 runs 13 residues. Broader study findings: Exclusion applied to some V segments, including TRBV6-2 and TRBV6-3, as they were indistinguishable. Upon later analysis, HLA-associated TCR beta chains proved more clonally expanded than other, equally common chains. Analysis was carried out at a later point, and it linked a missense DCLRE1C variant to TCR beta V- and J-gene trimming.

The TCR sequence derives from a woman aged 30 to 39 in good health and CMV-seronegative. Sequencing was carried out using PBMCs. The V gene is TRBV9, the J gene TRBJ1-1; 7 positions match TRBD1. CDR3 bases: TGTGCCAGCCGCGGACAGGAGAACACCGAAGCTTTCTTT. This sequence encodes CASRGQENTEAFF.